A single sample is the source of the 18 T cell receptor beta chains below, sequenced in a study of EBV T-cell therapy then PD-1 blockade in nasopharyngeal carcinoma. Time point here: 266 days after commencement of treatment, after nivolumab therapy. Treatment meaning: AdE1-LMPpoly-expanded autologous EBV-specific T-cell therapy followed by anti-PD-1 nivolumab. The assay was immunoSEQ multiplex PCR, and TCRdb's table has in-frame clones only and misses some. The data show about 20,000 clones, around 80% seen once. The antigens these receptors bind are not known. Source: CD8+ T cells from blood, taken around day 250 from a patient whose treatment included autologous EBV-specific T cells and nivolumab. These receptors all stem from a man in his forties or fifties with nasopharyngeal carcinoma.

The chain links TRBV9 to TRBJ2-3; D is possibly TRBD2 (5 bases). The CDR3 length is 15 residues. Trimming took 4 bases from V and 6 from J, leaving 18 bases between them. The germline V gene has CDR1 SGDLS and CDR2 YYNGEE. CDR3 region: CASSTRGRRADTQYF. For the CDR3, the DNA is TGTGCCAGCAGCACCCGTGGCAGGCGGGCGGATACGCAGTATTTT.

The chain employs TRBV7-2 and TRBJ2-7; 7 bases align to TRBD1. The germline gives CDR1 SGHTA, CDR2 FQGNSA. The V gene end was trimmed by 0 bases and the J gene end by 4 bases; junction bases not matched to a gene: 6. The CDR3 extends over 15 amino acids. The CDR3 spells CASSLAGGDSYEQYF. CDR3 sequence (DNA): TGTGCCAGCAGCTTAGCAGGGGGCGATTCGTACGAGCAGTACTTC.

This rearrangement joins TRBV19 to TRBJ2-1; a weak D match, TRBD1 (6 bases). Germline V gives CDR1 LNHDA, CDR2 SQIVND (reference sequence). This CDR3 spans 15 amino acids. Trimming shortened V by 10 bases and J by 2 bases, and 18 bases separated the two germline ends. This CDR3 reads CATIAPDSPYNEQFF. The CDR3, as DNA: TGTGCCACCATCGCGCCGGACAGCCCCTACAATGAGCAGTTCTTC.

This chain connects TRBV11-1 to TRBJ2-7; 12 bases line up with TRBD1. Per the germline V gene, CDR1 is SGHAT and CDR2 is FQDESV (reference sequence). The ends lost 5 bases at V and 2 bases at J; junction bases unmatched: 7. There are 16 residues in the CDR3. The CDR3 DNA sequence: TGTGCCAGCAGCACGGGGACAGGGGGCTACACCTACGAGCAGTACTTC. Translating gives CASSTGTGGYTYEQYF.

The rearrangement joins TRBV19 to TRBJ2-6; the D is unclear. CDR3 length equals 15 residues. Deletions cut 5 bases from V and 2 bases from J, with 10 bases between. Per germline, CDR1 LNHDA and CDR2 SQIVND (reference sequence). CDR3: CASSSIDTGANVLTF. The CDR3 coding sequence is TGTGCCAGTAGTTCTATAGACACTGGGGCCAACGTCCTGACTTTC.

This clone showed up just a few times. The chain is built from TRBV5-4 and TRBJ1-1, with 8 positions matching TRBD1. The CDR3 totals 14 residues. J gave up 6 bases and V 3 bases, and 7 bases lay outside the gene matches. Per the germline V gene, CDR1 is SGHNT and CDR2 is YYREEE (reference sequence). The CDR3 DNA is TGTGCCAGCAGCTCAAAGGACAGGGACGCTGAAGCTTTCTTT. This sequence encodes CASSSKDRDAEAFF.

The CDR3 here is CATSRDIGQGHPSTDTQYF. The CDR3 DNA sequence: TGTGCCACCAGCAGAGATATTGGACAGGGACACCCGAGCACAGATACGCAGTATTTT. The genes are TRBV15 and TRBJ2-3; 8 bases are shared with TRBD1. The CDR3 is made up of 19 amino acids. Germline loops: CDR1 LNHNV, CDR2 YYDKDF (reference sequence). V gave up 0 bases and J gave up 0 bases; unmatched junction bases: 11.

The V call is TRBV9, the J call TRBJ2-3, with 8 bases matching TRBD2. Germline-derived CDR1 and CDR2 are SGDLS and YYNGEE. V gave up 4 bases and J gave up 4 bases; unmatched junction bases: 8. This CDR3 comprises 15 residues. CDR3 loop: CASSNRGGVPDTQYF. DNA of the CDR3: TGTGCCAGCAGCAACCGGGGGGGCGTACCAGATACGCAGTATTTT.

The chain carries TRBV29-1 and TRBJ2-7, with D unclear. CDR3 length: 11 amino acids. Germline V CDR1 and CDR2: SQVTM, ANQGSEA. V was shortened by 2 bases and J by 2 bases, with 4 bases between the two germline ends. The CDR3 DNA reads TGCAGCGTTGAATCCACCTACGAGCAGTACTTC. This codes for CSVESTYEQYF.

The chain has TRBV5-5 and TRBJ1-2; perhaps TRBD1 as D (6 bases). With 2 bases removed from V and 4 bases from J, the gap between germline ends came to 12 bases. Germline values: CDR1 SGHKS, CDR2 YYEKEE (reference sequence). CDR3 length: 14 amino acids. The CDR3 bases are TGTGCCAGCAGCTTATACAGGGATACCTATGGCTACACCTTC. As protein: CASSLYRDTYGYTF. Complete variable domain (other parts from reference TRBV5-5 and TRBJ1-2): DAGVTQSPTHLIKTRGQQVTLRCSPISGHKSVSWYQQVLGQGPQFIFQYYEKEERGRGNFPDRFSARQFPNYSSELNVNALLLGDSALYLCASSLYRDTYGYTFGSGTRLTVV.

The chain uses TRBV6-2 or TRBV6-3 and TRBJ2-2; no clear D. From germline, CDR1 is MNHEY and CDR2 SVGEGT. Trimming left V 4 bases short and J 4 bases short, with 13 bases between. The CDR3 runs 15 residues. The DNA for the CDR3 is TGTGCCAGCAGTTTCAAGACGGAGCTCACCGGGGAGCTGTTTTTT. Protein sequence: CASSFKTELTGELFF.

The V gene is TRBV29-1, the J gene TRBJ2-1; D might be TRBD1 (6 bases). V shed 1 base and J shed 4 bases, with 17 bases lying between them. CDR3 length: 16 residues. Germline CDR1 SQVTM, CDR2 ANQGSEA. CDR3 region: CSVEGRPGVAYNEQFF. Written as DNA, the CDR3 is TGCAGCGTTGAAGGTCGCCCAGGGGTTGCATACAATGAGCAGTTCTTC.

The V call is TRBV4-3, the J call TRBJ2-2, with D tentatively TRBD1 or TRBD2 (5 bases each). The CDR3 length is 15 residues. Germline assignment: CDR1 LGHNA and CDR2 YSLEER. V was trimmed by 1 base and J by 4 bases, leaving 10 bases between them. CDR3 DNA sequence: TGCGCCAGCAGCCAAGGGGACGGGGTCACCGGGGAGCTGTTTTTT. Its protein product is CASSQGDGVTGELFF.

CDR3: CSANDPGGNQETQYF. CDR3 DNA sequence: TGCAGTGCTAATGATCCGGGGGGGAACCAAGAGACCCAGTACTTC. J is TRBJ2-5 and V is TRBV20-1; TRBD2 aligns across 8 bases. The CDR3 covers 15 residues. Germline CDR1 DFQATT, CDR2 SNEGSKA (reference sequence). With V trimmed by 4 bases and J by 0 bases, 7 bases remained unmatched.

J is TRBJ1-4 and V is TRBV7-8, with D perhaps matching TRBD1 (6 bases). The germline gives CDR1 SGHVS, CDR2 FQNEAQ. Trimming removed 0 bases from V and 5 bases from J, with 10 bases in between. The CDR3 consists of 15 residues. The CDR3 is CASSLAQDRNEKLFF. The CDR3 bases are TGTGCCAGCAGCTTAGCACAGGACAGAAATGAAAAACTGTTTTTT. Full variable domain (outside the CDR3, taken from reference TRBV7-8 and TRBJ1-4): GAGVSQSPRYKVAKRGQDVALRCDPISGHVSLFWYQQALGQGPEFLTYFQNEAQLDKSGLPSDRFFAERPEGSVSTLKIQRTQQEDSAVYLCASSLAQDRNEKLFFGSGTQLSVL.

The chain couples TRBV6-6 to TRBJ1-1; possible D gene TRBD1, 5 bases. V shed 2 bases and J shed 8 bases, with 12 bases lying between them. The CDR3 has 13 amino acids. Germline values: CDR1 MNHNY, CDR2 SVGAGI (reference sequence). The CDR3 here is CASSYGGRREAFF. DNA for the CDR3: TGTGCCAGCAGTTACGGGGGGAGGAGAGAAGCTTTCTTT.

The rearrangement links TRBV7-3 to TRBJ1-4; D ambiguous. V lost 2 bases and J 2 bases, leaving 9 bases between the germline ends. The CDR3 loop spans 15 amino acids. Germline V gene data show CDR1 as SGHTA and CDR2 as FQGTGA. CDR3 nucleotide sequence: TGTGCCAGCAGCTTAGGGAGGGTTACTAATGAAAAACTGTTTTTT. It specifies CASSLGRVTNEKLFF.

This chain uses TRBV4-3 with TRBJ1-2; possible D gene TRBD1, 5 bases. The CDR3 is made up of 14 amino acids. Germline CDR1 and CDR2: LGHNA and YSLEER. The V end was cut by 2 bases, the J end by 3 bases, with 10 bases between. CDR3 nucleotides: TGCGCCAGCAGCCAAATGGACACAGACTATGGCTACACCTTC. It translates to CASSQMDTDYGYTF.